This entry lists 23 T cell receptor beta chains sequenced from one sample in a study of blood T cell repertoires in COVID-19 (dated by TCRdb to 2018 to 2021). Libraries were prepared through the immunoSEQ multiplex PCR assay. TCRdb holds this immuneACCESS table with in-frame rearrangements only. Some clones are missing; in checked studies, unresolved V genes explain under half, and the rest has no known cause. Within this sample are about 110,000 clones, with about four fifths of them counted one time only. 14% of the sample is in the top ten clones. Sample: peripheral blood. The receptors derive from a woman aged 55-69 years with acute or convalescent COVID-19.

This CDR3 is CASSHWTGGGDEQFF. In DNA form, the CDR3 reads TGTGCCAGCAGCCACTGGACAGGGGGCGGGGATGAGCAGTTCTTC. V is TRBV3-1 (or the pseudogene TRBV3-2) and J is TRBJ2-1; 11 bases map to TRBD1. This CDR3 has 15 residues. V dropped 3 bases and J dropped 8; count of bases not matched to a gene: 6. Germline CDR1 is LGHDT and CDR2 is YNNKEL (reference sequence).

The chain combines TRBV6-6 with TRBJ2-1; a weak D match, TRBD2 (5 bases). The CDR3 is 13 amino acids. CDR1 is MNHNY and CDR2 is SVGAGI in the germline V gene (reference sequence). Trimming stripped 4 bases from V and 6 bases from J, with 10 bases between. CDR3 in DNA: TGTGCCAGCAGTTTTGTAGGGAGCAATGAGCAGTTCTTC. It is translated as CASSFVGSNEQFF.

In its sample, this clone was seen once. In DNA, the CDR3 is TGCAGCGTGGGAGGGCCCAACACTGAAGCTTTCTTT. Translated: CSVGGPNTEAFF. J is TRBJ1-1 and V is TRBV29-1; D unclear. Germline CDR1 and CDR2: SQVTM and ANQGSEA. The V end was cut by 6 bases, the J end by 2 bases, with 10 bases between. CDR3 length equals 12 residues.

This clone has more than one count but fewer than ten. The chain links TRBV18 to TRBJ2-2; 9 nucleotides match TRBD2. After removal of 1 base from V and 7 bases from J, the junction contained 10 bases not matched to a gene. The CDR3 length is 17 residues. Germline V lookup: CDR1 KGHSH, CDR2 LQKENI. The CDR3 region is CASSPRGAGGAVGELFF. In nucleotides, the CDR3 is TGTGCCAGCTCACCACGAGGAGCGGGGGGCGCGGTCGGGGAGCTGTTTTTT.

The V and J genes are TRBV2 and TRBJ2-1, with TRBD1 matching 10 bases. V shed 6 bases, J shed 4 bases, and the junction held 6 bases outside the gene matches. This CDR3 comprises 15 residues. CDR1 is SNHLY and CDR2 is FYNNEI in the germline V gene. CDR3 sequence reads: CASSPDRGQYNEQFF. CDR3 bases: TGTGCCAGCAGCCCCGACAGGGGGCAATACAATGAGCAGTTCTTC.

This chain uses TRBV7-8 with TRBJ2-2; 10 nucleotides match TRBD2. The CDR3 has 18 residues. The V gene end was trimmed by 5 bases and the J gene end by 0 bases; junction bases not matched to a gene: 9. Germline V gene lookup returns CDR1 SGHVS and CDR2 FQNEAQ. CDR3 in amino acids: CASSPGLAGAPNTGELFF. As DNA, the CDR3 is TGTGCCAGCAGCCCCGGGCTAGCGGGAGCCCCGAACACCGGGGAGCTGTTTTTT. The variable domain in full, with the rest retrieved from reference TRBV7-8 and TRBJ2-2, is GAGVSQSPRYKVAKRGQDVALRCDPISGHVSLFWYQQALGQGPEFLTYFQNEAQLDKSGLPSDRFFAERPEGSVSTLKIQRTQQEDSAVYLCASSPGLAGAPNTGELFFGEGSRLTVL.

This rearrangement joins TRBV5-4 to TRBJ2-1, with D possibly being TRBD1 (5 bases). Germline CDR1 SGHNT, CDR2 YYREEE (reference sequence). CDR3 size: 12 residues. Trimming took off 2 bases at V and 10 bases at J, with 10 bases between the two ends. CDR3 coding DNA: TGTGCCAGCAGCTTAGATAAGGGGGAGCAGTTCTTC. It encodes CASSLDKGEQFF.

V and J are TRBV2 and TRBJ1-5; 10 nucleotides line up with TRBD1. In germline, CDR1 is SNHLY, CDR2 FYNNEI. Germline trimming cut 6 bases from V and 5 bases from J; bases unmatched to any gene: 4. The CDR3 length is 14 residues. The CDR3 here is CASRTGGVYQPQHF. Here the CDR3 DNA reads TGTGCCAGCAGGACAGGGGGCGTTTATCAGCCCCAGCATTTT.

The chain uses TRBV3-1 (or the pseudogene TRBV3-2) and TRBJ2-7; possibly TRBD1 for D (6 bases). Germline lookup yields CDR1 LGHDT and CDR2 YNNKEL (reference sequence). This CDR3 has 12 residues. With 4 bases removed from V and 3 bases from J, the gap between germline ends came to 7 bases. The CDR3 DNA follows: TGTGCCAGCAGCCGACAGGACTACGAGCAGTACTTC. Protein sequence: CASSRQDYEQYF.

The chain joins TRBV19 to TRBJ1-4; 7 bases match TRBD1. Trimming at V came to 4 bases and at J to 5 bases, leaving 10 bases not matched to a gene. Germline assignment: CDR1 LNHDA and CDR2 SQIVND (reference sequence). CDR3 size: 16 residues. Here the CDR3 DNA reads TGTGCCAGTAGTACGTACGTTGGACAGGAAAATGAAAAACTGTTTTTT. Amino acids: CASSTYVGQENEKLFF.

The gene calls are TRBV28 and TRBJ2-2; 7 positions agree with TRBD2. V was clipped by 6 bases and J by 3 bases; unmatched bases: 7. Germline V CDR1 and CDR2: MDHEN, SYDVKM. The CDR3 consists of 15 residues. CDR3 sequence: CASRNGGLDTGELFF. CDR3 DNA: TGTGCCAGCAGGAACGGGGGGTTAGACACCGGGGAGCTGTTTTTT.

This clone has just one count. J is TRBJ1-3 and V is TRBV5-1, with 7 nucleotides matching TRBD1. Germline CDR1 is SGHRS and CDR2 is YFSETQ. The junction had 9 bases not matched to a gene; V was cut back by 0 bases and J by 0 bases. The CDR3 runs to 18 residues. The CDR3 here is CASSLGLGQSNSGNTIYF. The CDR3 region has the DNA TGCGCCAGCAGCTTGGGGCTGGGACAGTCGAACTCTGGAAACACCATATATTTT.

Note on this clone: Germline is not matched at one junction end, which may reflect a read error. This chain uses TRBV2 with TRBJ2-7, with 16 bases fitting TRBD2. The germline CDR1 and CDR2 sequences are SNHLY and FYNNEI. This CDR3 has 15 residues. The CDR3 nucleotides read TGTGCCAGCAGCGAAGGGACTAGCGGGGGGGCAGAGCAGTACTTC. This translates into CASSEGTSGGAEQYF.

The chain joins TRBV19 to TRBJ1-5; D possibly corresponds to TRBD1 (5 bases). The germline V gene has CDR1 LNHDA and CDR2 SQIVND (reference sequence). CDR3 length equals 18 residues. With 6 bases removed from V and 1 base from J, the gap between germline ends came to 22 bases. CDR3 sequence reads: CASSPGGAIDLSNQPQHF. CDR3 bases: TGTGCCAGTAGCCCGGGAGGGGCGATTGACCTAAGCAATCAGCCCCAGCATTTT.

V gene TRBV9 combines with J gene TRBJ1-1; D perhaps matches TRBD1 (6 bases). The V and J ends lost 4 bases and 0 bases respectively, with 22 bases between them. Germline loops: CDR1 SGDLS, CDR2 YYNGEE. The CDR3 extends over 18 amino acids. The CDR3 loop is CASSPFRAPQGLNTEAFF. The CDR3 coding sequence is TGTGCCAGCAGCCCTTTTCGGGCCCCTCAGGGGTTGAACACTGAAGCTTTCTTT.

This clone was detected only a few times. The chain employs TRBV18 and TRBJ2-7; tentatively, D is TRBD2 (5 bases). Between the trimmed V and J ends, which lost 5 bases and 2 bases, there was a span of 13 bases. The length of the CDR3 is 14 residues. Germline values: CDR1 KGHSH, CDR2 LQKENI. The CDR3, as DNA: TGTGCCAGCTCAGAGGGTGCCGGGACCTACGAGCAGTACTTC. The encoded protein is CASSEGAGTYEQYF.

The V and J genes are TRBV5-1 and TRBJ2-7; D call uncertain. The length of the CDR3 is 14 residues. V lost 0 bases and J 2 bases, leaving 9 bases between the germline ends. CDR1 and CDR2 from the germline V gene are SGHRS and YFSETQ. In nucleotides, the CDR3 is TGCGCCAGCAGCTTGGGCGTCAGCGCCTACGAGCAGTACTTC. It encodes CASSLGVSAYEQYF.

This clone was counted once. The V gene is TRBV6-5, the J gene TRBJ1-2; 7 bases are shared with TRBD1. The V gene end was trimmed by 2 bases and the J gene end by 8 bases; junction bases not matched to a gene: 8. This CDR3 contains 14 residues. Germline V lookup: CDR1 MNHEY, CDR2 SVGAGI. DNA for the CDR3: TGTGCCAGCAGTTACGATACCGGACAGGAAGGCTACACCTTC. It is translated as CASSYDTGQEGYTF.

The chain is built from TRBV6-6 and TRBJ1-3; TRBD1 might be the D (6 bases). The CDR3 covers 16 residues. Trimming left V 2 bases short and J 4 bases short, with 15 bases between. Per germline, CDR1 MNHNY and CDR2 SVGAGI (reference sequence). CDR3 in DNA: TGTGCCAGCAGTTACCCCTCTGGCAGGGGAGGAAACACCATATATTTT. Translating it yields CASSYPSGRGGNTIYF.

The genes are TRBV29-1 and TRBJ2-5, with 8 bases that match TRBD2. Germline V gene sequence: CDR1 SQVTM, CDR2 ANQGSEA. Trimming at V came to 6 bases and at J to 4 bases, leaving 4 bases not matched to a gene. The CDR3 has 12 residues. The CDR3 sequence is CSVAGLAETQYF. CDR3 DNA: TGCAGCGTAGCCGGACTAGCAGAGACCCAGTACTTC.

Ten or more counts support this clone. The V call is TRBV12-3 or TRBV12-4, the J call TRBJ1-2; D call uncertain. V was shortened by 7 bases and J by 0 bases, with 9 bases between the two germline ends. The CDR3 covers 13 residues. CDR3 in amino acids: CASTSSANYGYTF. The CDR3 bases are TGTGCCAGCACTAGTTCAGCTAACTATGGCTACACCTTC.

CDR3 coding DNA: TGTGCCAGCAGTGAGCAGGGGGGCACACCCTATTCCCCAGATACGCAGTATTTT. This translates into CASSEQGGTPYSPDTQYF. This sequence joins TRBV2 and TRBJ2-3, with D possibly being TRBD1 (7 bases). Between the trimmed V and J ends, which lost 3 bases and 4 bases, there was a span of 23 bases. The germline V gene has CDR1 SNHLY and CDR2 FYNNEI. CDR3 length: 18 amino acids.

The chain is built from TRBV5-1 and TRBJ1-3, with D possibly matching TRBD1 (6 bases). Trimming pared 5 bases from V and 1 base from J, leaving 10 bases between. This CDR3 spans 14 amino acids. Germline V gives CDR1 SGHRS, CDR2 YFSETQ. CDR3 amino acids: CASRSTGSGNTIYF. Written as DNA, the CDR3 is TGCGCCAGCAGATCGACAGGTTCTGGAAACACCATATATTTT. The whole variable domain, remainder taken from reference TRBV5-1 and TRBJ1-3, is KAGVTQTPRYLIKTRGQQVTLSCSPISGHRSVSWYQQTPGQGLQFLFEYFSETQRNKGNFPGRFSGRQFSNSRSEMNVSTLELGDSALYLCASRSTGSGNTIYFGEGSWLTVV.